This entry features one T cell receptor beta chain sequence. What antigen it recognizes has not been identified. Nothing much larger sits one base from this clone, and base qualities are not available. Libraries were prepared through the immunoSEQ multiplex PCR assay. A mixture of 60 forward primers for TCR Vbeta segments and 13 reverse primers for TCR Jbeta segments was used in the multiplex PCR. Amplification of the CDR3 region of rearranged TCR beta genes was performed with a multiplex PCR assay on genomic DNA. The amplified TCR beta libraries were sequenced on the Illumina HiSeq System as 87-base-pair reads. The authors' pipeline ran thus. A later analysis tallied approximately 87 million unique TCR beta chains across the 666 repertoires, and some 10 million of those chains were shared by two or more donors. A nearest-neighbor algorithm error-corrected the raw reads and collapsed the reads into unique sequences, merging closely related sequences to remove PCR and sequencing errors. To assign V, D and J gene segments, CDR3 sequences were aligned to IMGT reference sequences. Each retained sequence needed at least a six-nucleotide match to both a V gene segment and a J gene segment. Rearrangements were classified as productive when the CDR3 lacked stop codons and remained in frame with V and J, and all other rearrangements were classified as non-productive. Following IMGT convention, CDR3 was defined as the stretch from the second conserved V-encoded cysteine to the conserved J-encoded phenylalanine. Sequences without an unambiguous match to a single V gene segment were excluded from the earlier analysis of several hundred of the donors. In an earlier analysis of 450 to 750 of the donors, a V segment was called functional when productive rearrangements were above 56.7%, and segregating when the standard deviation between donors exceeded 5%. A statistical classification framework was built to diagnose cytomegalovirus status from the catalog of TCR beta chain sequences. V and J gene assignment, in a later analysis, came from comparing TCR nucleotide sequences with IMGT/GENE-DB human TR gene sequences. The TCRdist pipeline was used in a later analysis to assign CDR3 sequences and most-parsimonious VDJ recombination scenarios. In a later analysis, every TCR beta chain was defined by the combination of its CDR3 amino acid sequence and its V-gene family, and reads without a unique V-gene family were dropped. In a later analysis, nearly 600 highly shared, low-generation-probability nucleotide sequences were removed to address suspected cross-contamination and a sequencing artifact. In a later analysis, a clonal expansion index was calculated for each public chain from normalized within-repertoire ranks of inferred template counts. In a later analysis, generation probabilities were computed with a VDJ recombination model fitted to out-of-frame rearrangements, and the resulting probabilities were checked against IGoR. In a later analysis, hypergeometric tests were used to score TCR-TCR, TCR-HLA and TCR-CMV co-occurrence, with a repertoire-size bias correction applied to TCR pairs. To estimate false discovery rates, a later analysis permuted the HLA or CMV assignments 20 times. In a later analysis, co-occurring TCRs were grouped using DBSCAN, with TCRdist sequence similarity added in when clustering inside HLA-allele-positive subsets. Repertoires with fewer than 30,000 or more than 120,000 public chains, plus five repertoires with anomalous nucleotide sharing, were excluded from co-occurrence clustering. TCRdb limited this immuneACCESS table to in-frame rearrangements with V and J called. A share of clones is missing; checked studies link under half to unresolved V genes, and the rest is unexplained. V, J and clone size were drawn from that table, and D and trimming were deduced from the DNA. The sample table contains 160,000 or so clones; only one count was recorded for roughly 80% of them. Under 6% of the sample comes from the top ten.

This sample is part of a study of cytomegalovirus exposure and HLA in healthy donors (dated by TCRdb to the late 2010s). Some background on the complete study: An earlier analysis of several hundred of the donors reported roughly 300 Gb of sequence data and about 120 million unique TCR beta sequences obtained from about 200 million T cells. Besides the first cohort of 500 to 700 subjects, a separate validation cohort made up of some 110 different subjects was used. The genetic ancestry cluster associated with self-reported Caucasian donors included 80% to 90% of the approximately 410 genotyped donors. The aim of the study was to test whether cataloging public T cell receptors could identify signatures of past pathogen exposure. An earlier analysis of 587 of the donors used high-throughput TCR beta sequencing to judge whether each TCR beta V gene segment behaved as functional or pseudogenic. Class I and class II HLA loci were covered by the typing at four-digit resolution. In a later analysis, previously published TCR beta repertoires from 600 to 850 donors were re-analyzed and high-resolution HLA genotyping was added so that TCR occurrence patterns could be studied. Donor age, sex, ethnicity and CMV serostatus were compiled together with the repertoire data. A handful of DR-DQ haplotypes were handled as single units for association and clustering because linkage in the cohort was strong. Roughly 300 gigabases of sequencing data and approximately 91 million unique TCR sequences made up an early release that covered fewer than 650 HLA-typed donors. The study combined high-throughput TCR immunosequencing, statistical association of individual TCRs with disease status, and machine learning to predict cytomegalovirus infection status. Every discovery cohort repertoire had been produced on one sequencing platform. A later genetic analysis took genome-wide SNP genotypes for about three fifths of the 666 donors and used that subset as a discovery cohort. Rather than drawing on any new phenotypic data, the later analysis identified candidate immune exposures from TCR beta sequences and the way those sequences occurred across donors. Among about 400 genotyped donors of the cohort, an average of approximately 240,000 unique TCR beta nucleotide sequences was sequenced per donor, of which about 18% were non-productive. The number of donors typed differed by locus, with 629-630 for A, B, C, DRB1 and DQB1, 522 for DQA1, 600 to 610 for DPA1, and around 460 for DPB1. The study profiled the T cell repertoires of 550 to 700 subjects by immunosequencing and related them to cytomegalovirus serostatus. Here is what the overall study found, with its caveats: HLA typing was unavailable for some donors at each locus, so association tests used only the typed subset. According to the authors, the approach could potentially be generalized to other disease states and immunological phenotypes. A later genetic analysis associated a missense DCLRE1C variant with V-gene and J-gene trimming of TCR beta chains, and an independent cohort replicated the association. In a later analysis, HLA-associated TCR beta chains showed more clonal expansion and lower generation probabilities than non-associated chains that were equally common. Strong co-occurrence of HLA alleles, especially DR and DQ, made assigning TCR associations to individual alleles difficult. According to a later analysis, TCR association rates differed among HLA loci, with DRB1 alleles showing the most associated TCRs and HLA-C alleles showing the fewest. A further reported finding was that TCR beta sequences accurately predicted the HLA-A and HLA-B alleles for most subjects in the first cohort. A cluster of highly shared sequence variants was judged likely to be a technical artifact of the sequencing pipeline. The study listed approximately 150 TCR beta chains as associated with cytomegalovirus. CMV serostatus was the only immune exposure information available for the cohort. In an earlier analysis of 587 of the donors, most TCR beta V segments appeared in productive rearrangements about 87% or about 30% of the time, broadly matching IMGT annotations. The earlier analysis of 450 to 700 of the donors excluded over 15 rarely observed V segments, including chromosome 9 orphons, because counts were too low. A later analysis found that most CMV-associated TCR beta chains appeared HLA-restricted, with HLA associations seemingly driven largely by CMV exposure. Most TCR sequences were observed very rarely across donors, whereas some public TCRs were present in many individuals. The classifier was reported to diagnose cytomegalovirus status with high specificity and sensitivity in both the original and validation cohorts. A later analysis associated about 18,000 TCR beta sequences with specific HLA alleles at a false discovery rate of 0.05. Only TCR beta chains were sequenced in this cohort, and the absence of alpha or paired-chain data limited detectable features. In vitro tests confirmed that a few of the cytomegalovirus-associated TCR beta chains recognize cytomegalovirus antigens. Several of the top co-occurrence clusters appeared to be linked to parvovirus B19, influenza, CMV and Epstein-Barr virus, according to a later analysis. A later genetic analysis reported fewer N-insertions in productive TCRs among donors in an Asian-associated ancestry cluster than the roughly 690-donor mean. Presence/absence analyses assumed roughly uniform sequencing depth across donors, an assumption that may not hold. Correlated functional status among segregating V segments might be attributable to linkage disequilibrium, but an unknown experimental factor could not be ruled out.

The cohort was made up of about 610 healthy bone marrow donors. At the time of sampling, every cohort member was nominally healthy, though immune exposures that went unrecorded were likely present. The donor was CMV seronegative and belonged to the group of several hundred seronegative cohort members. A peripheral blood sample was collected from each donor, and TCR beta sequencing was performed on peripheral blood mononuclear cells. The Qiagen DNeasy Blood Extraction Kit was used to extract genomic DNA from the blood cell samples. The TCR sequence derives from a man in his thirties or forties in good health and CMV-seronegative. The sample comprised PBMCs.

The DNA sequence is given as TGTGCCAGCAGCTTGGGACAGGATCTATATGGCTACACCTTC. The translation is CASSLGQDLYGYTF. The receptor chain draws on TRBV7-9 and TRBJ1-2; TRBD1 agrees with 8 junctional bases. Including the terminal cysteine and phenylalanine, the CDR3 comprises 14 residues. The CDR3 DNA has 42 bases and is translated from base 1. The junction shows trimming of 3 bases on V and 5 bases on J, and the gene matches do not reach 5 bases of it. In the germline V gene (reference sequence), CDR1 corresponds to SEHNR and CDR2 to FQNEAQ.